What follows are 23 T cell receptor beta chains derived from one specimen sequenced in a study of blood T cell repertoires in COVID-19. Here immunoSEQ multiplex PCR was the method, and the copy in TCRdb shows in-frame clones only, minus some. The sample consists of around 240,000 clones, roughly 83% of them appearing once. Input material: peripheral blood. Every receptor here comes from a woman aged 45-65 years with acute or convalescent COVID-19.

This clone occurred a few times. The rearrangement links TRBV5-5 to TRBJ1-4; D may be TRBD1 (6 bases). Germline V lookup: CDR1 SGHKS, CDR2 YYEKEE (reference sequence). V gave up 2 bases and J gave up 5 bases, with 10 bases separating them. The CDR3 runs 14 residues. The CDR3 nucleotides read TGTGCCAGCAGCTTTATGGGACAAAATGAAAAACTGTTTTTT. Protein product: CASSFMGQNEKLFF.

The V gene is TRBV18, the J gene TRBJ1-5, with D possibly matching TRBD1 (5 bases). The germline gives CDR1 KGHSH, CDR2 LQKENI. CDR3 size: 13 residues. The V end was cut by 4 bases, the J end by 4 bases, with 8 bases between. CDR3 DNA: TGTGCCAGCTCACGAGACAGAAATCAGCCCCAGCATTTT. Protein product: CASSRDRNQPQHF.

The chain couples TRBV9 to TRBJ2-3; 11 nucleotides agree with TRBD2. There are 14 residues in the CDR3. Germline CDR1 is SGDLS and CDR2 is YYNGEE. V dropped 4 bases and J dropped 6; count of bases not matched to a gene: 4. CDR3 in amino acids: CASSIRLAGDTQYF. CDR3 DNA sequence: TGTGCCAGCAGCATCCGACTAGCGGGGGATACGCAGTATTTT.

The rearrangement joins TRBV2 to TRBJ1-2; D not certain. The V gene's germline CDR1 is SNHLY and CDR2 FYNNEI. The CDR3 consists of 14 residues. Trimming pared 7 bases from V and 6 bases from J, leaving 18 bases between. The CDR3 protein is CASTARREGHGYTF. The CDR3 DNA sequence: TGTGCCAGCACCGCTCGACGGGAGGGCCATGGCTACACCTTC.

V and J are TRBV3-1 (or the pseudogene TRBV3-2) and TRBJ2-1; D is uncertain. In germline, CDR1 is LGHDT, CDR2 YNNKEL (reference sequence). This CDR3 region has 13 residues. Trimming took 1 base from V and 10 from J, leaving 11 bases between them. CDR3 loop: CASSQARLWEQFF. The CDR3 DNA follows: TGTGCCAGCAGCCAAGCCCGCCTATGGGAGCAGTTCTTC.

The V gene is TRBV5-6, the J gene TRBJ1-5, with unresolved D. Germline-derived CDR1 and CDR2 are SGHDT and YYEEEE. The CDR3 is made up of 14 amino acids. Trimming took off 1 base at V and 4 bases at J, with 9 bases between the two ends. The CDR3 protein is CASSLWQVNQPQHF. Written as DNA, the CDR3 is TGTGCCAGCAGCTTGTGGCAGGTAAATCAGCCCCAGCATTTT.

The V call is TRBV28, the J call TRBJ2-7; 11 nucleotides line up with TRBD1. The CDR3 covers 15 residues. Germline V gene data show CDR1 as MDHEN and CDR2 as SYDVKM. J was trimmed by 6 bases and V by 3 bases; bases with no gene match: 7. CDR3 loop: CASSLTRDRGGEQYF. The CDR3, as DNA: TGTGCCAGCAGTTTGACCCGGGACAGGGGGGGCGAGCAGTACTTC.

The table lists this clone with a count of one. The V and J genes are TRBV6-2 or TRBV6-3 and TRBJ2-2; D remains ambiguous. The CDR3 loop spans 14 amino acids. Germline values: CDR1 MNHEY, CDR2 SVGEGT. Trimming pared 6 bases from V and 5 bases from J, leaving 13 bases between. The CDR3 sequence is CASSHGAATGELFF. In DNA, the CDR3 is TGTGCCAGCAGCCACGGTGCCGCGACCGGGGAGCTGTTTTTT.

The chain has TRBV7-2 and TRBJ2-2, with D possibly TRBD1 on 6 matching bases. CDR3 size: 16 residues. Germline CDR1 is SGHTA and CDR2 is FQGNSA. V was cut by 10 bases and J by 0 bases, with 18 bases left in between. The CDR3 here is CATPPDRRSNTGELFF. CDR3 DNA sequence: TGTGCCACGCCCCCCGACAGGAGATCGAACACCGGGGAGCTGTTTTTT. Together with reference TRBV7-2 and TRBJ2-2, the CDR3 gives the full variable domain: GAGVSQSPSNKVTEKGKDVELRCDPISGHTALYWYRQSLGQGLEFLIYFQGNSAPDKSGLPSDRFSAERTGGSVSTLTIQRTQQEDSAVYLCATPPDRRSNTGELFFGEGSRLTVL.

This clone has just one count. The chain combines TRBV28 with TRBJ2-7; D unclear. CDR3 length: 12 residues. V was clipped by 3 bases and J by 6 bases, with 9 bases between them. The germline gives CDR1 MDHEN, CDR2 SYDVKM. The CDR3 spells CASSFGSFEQYF. CDR3 sequence (DNA): TGTGCCAGCAGTTTTGGTAGTTTCGAGCAGTACTTC. The variable domain in full, with the rest retrieved from reference TRBV28 and TRBJ2-7, is DVKVTQSSRYLVKRTGEKVFLECVQDMDHENMFWYRQDPGLGLRLIYFSYDVKMKEKGDIPEGYSVSREKKERFSLILESASTNQTSMYLCASSFGSFEQYFGPGTRLTVT.

The rearrangement uses TRBV4-3 and TRBJ2-7; TRBD2 might be the D (6 bases). CDR1 LGHNA and CDR2 YSLEER come from the germline V gene. The ends were cut back, 0 bases at V and 7 bases at J, with 25 bases in the middle. This CDR3 comprises 18 residues. The CDR3 is CASSQEEVGIAARVEQYF. CDR3 bases: TGCGCCAGCAGCCAAGAAGAAGTCGGAATAGCGGCCCGAGTTGAGCAGTACTTC.

The chain couples TRBV24-1 to TRBJ2-5; maybe TRBD2 (5 bases). Germline V gene lookup returns CDR1 KGHDR and CDR2 SFDVKD. The V and J ends lost 5 bases and 6 bases respectively, with 18 bases between them. The CDR3 is 15 residues long. CDR3 region: CATSGPDGSRKTQYF. DNA for the CDR3: TGTGCCACCAGTGGGCCCGATGGGAGTCGGAAGACCCAGTACTTC.

The chain combines TRBV7-2 with TRBJ1-1; D may be TRBD1 (5 bases). Looked up from germline, CDR1 is SGHTA and CDR2 is FQGNSA. Trimming pared 3 bases from V and 1 base from J, leaving 9 bases between. This CDR3 region has 14 residues. The CDR3 loop reads CASSLGPENTEAFF. As DNA, the CDR3 is TGTGCCAGCAGCTTGGGGCCCGAGAACACTGAAGCTTTCTTT.

The chain joins TRBV28 to TRBJ1-1; a weak D match, TRBD1 (5 bases). V was cut by 7 bases and J by 1 base, with 7 bases left in between. CDR1 is MDHEN and CDR2 is SYDVKM in the germline V gene. The CDR3 is 12 amino acids. This CDR3 is CASTGSNTEAFF. CDR3 in DNA: TGTGCCAGCACAGGGTCGAACACTGAAGCTTTCTTT. The entire variable domain, with the rest obtained from reference TRBV28 and TRBJ1-1, is as follows: DVKVTQSSRYLVKRTGEKVFLECVQDMDHENMFWYRQDPGLGLRLIYFSYDVKMKEKGDIPEGYSVSREKKERFSLILESASTNQTSMYLCASTGSNTEAFFGQGTRLTVV.

This chain connects TRBV19 to TRBJ1-5; D might be TRBD1 (5 bases). The germline V gene encodes CDR1 LNHDA and CDR2 SQIVND (reference sequence). Trimming took off 8 bases at V and 6 bases at J, with 17 bases between the two ends. The CDR3 extends over 14 amino acids. The CDR3 reads CASGRDPGGQPQHF. The CDR3 DNA reads as TGTGCCAGTGGGCGGGACCCCGGCGGTCAGCCCCAGCATTTT.

J is TRBJ2-1 and V is TRBV28; TRBD2 matches at 10 bases. The J segment lost 7 bases and the V segment lost 3 bases, leaving 9 bases of the junction unmatched. Germline CDR1 is MDHEN and CDR2 is SYDVKM. The CDR3 is 16 residues long. CDR3 in amino acids: CASSFLASGRANEQFF. The CDR3 DNA reads TGTGCCAGCAGTTTTTTGGCTAGCGGGAGAGCAAATGAGCAGTTCTTC.

For this clone: It is likely a read error, because the conserved phenylalanine at the end of the CDR3 is missing. The DNA is left out, because the CDR3 cannot be placed on it with certainty; the CDR3 is given as TCRdb lists it. V gene TRBV3-1 (or the pseudogene TRBV3-2) combines with J gene TRBJ1-2; the D call TRBD1 from the table was never checked on the DNA. The CDR3 totals 10 residues, both ends included. CDR1 LGHDT and CDR2 YNNKEL come from the germline V gene (reference sequence). The CDR3 protein is CASSQENRPP.

In this sample, this clone turned up a few times. The V call is TRBV15, the J call TRBJ1-5; 9 bases are shared with TRBD1. The length of the CDR3 is 15 residues. Germline V CDR1 and CDR2: LNHNV, YYDKDF (reference sequence). V lost 3 bases to trimming and J lost 4 bases; unmatched junction nucleotides: 4. This chain's CDR3 is CATSSAGTGNQPQHF. The CDR3 DNA sequence: TGTGCCACCAGCAGTGCCGGGACAGGGAATCAGCCCCAGCATTTT.

The rearrangement links TRBV7-2 to TRBJ1-3; D gene uncertain. Trimming pared 1 base from V and 0 bases from J, leaving 10 bases between. This CDR3 spans 16 amino acids. The germline V gene encodes CDR1 SGHTA and CDR2 FQGNSA. The CDR3: CASSLGAVSSGNTIYF. DNA of the CDR3: TGTGCCAGCAGCTTAGGGGCAGTTTCCTCTGGAAACACCATATATTTT. The full variable domain, its missing parts supplied by reference TRBV7-2 and TRBJ1-3, is GAGVSQSPSNKVTEKGKDVELRCDPISGHTALYWYRQSLGQGLEFLIYFQGNSAPDKSGLPSDRFSAERTGGSVSTLTIQRTQQEDSAVYLCASSLGAVSSGNTIYFGEGSWLTVV.

The CDR3 DNA is TGTGCCAGCTGGGGGCGGCCGAACACTGAAGCTTTCTTT. It is translated as CASWGRPNTEAFF. V gene TRBV6-5 combines with J gene TRBJ1-1; maybe TRBD1 (6 bases). The length of the CDR3 is 13 residues. In germline, CDR1 is MNHEY, CDR2 SVGAGI. V was shortened by 8 bases and J by 1 base, with 11 bases between the two germline ends.

This clone was seen just once. The chain couples TRBV2 to TRBJ1-5; D is perhaps TRBD1 (5 bases). Looked up from germline, CDR1 is SNHLY and CDR2 is FYNNEI. The CDR3 is made up of 15 amino acids. V was clipped by 4 bases and J by 3 bases, with 13 bases between them. The CDR3 is CASSGQGLNNQPQHF. The CDR3 DNA is TGTGCCAGCAGTGGGCAGGGACTCAACAATCAGCCCCAGCATTTT.

The chain links TRBV19 to TRBJ1-5; 9 nucleotides agree with TRBD1. CDR1 is LNHDA, CDR2 SQIVND, per germline (reference sequence). The CDR3 has 15 residues. The V gene end was trimmed by 6 bases and the J gene end by 2 bases; junction bases not matched to a gene: 5. CDR3 loop: CASRIQGAGNQPQHF. CDR3 DNA: TGTGCCAGTAGAATACAGGGGGCGGGCAATCAGCCCCAGCATTTT.

This rearrangement joins TRBV15 to TRBJ1-2, with D possibly matching TRBD1 (5 bases). V was clipped by 4 bases and J by 2 bases, with 8 bases between them. The CDR3 length is 13 residues. The germline gives CDR1 LNHNV, CDR2 YYDKDF (reference sequence). The CDR3 reads CATSIGHNYGYTF. In DNA form, the CDR3 reads TGTGCCACCAGCATAGGACACAACTATGGCTACACCTTC.